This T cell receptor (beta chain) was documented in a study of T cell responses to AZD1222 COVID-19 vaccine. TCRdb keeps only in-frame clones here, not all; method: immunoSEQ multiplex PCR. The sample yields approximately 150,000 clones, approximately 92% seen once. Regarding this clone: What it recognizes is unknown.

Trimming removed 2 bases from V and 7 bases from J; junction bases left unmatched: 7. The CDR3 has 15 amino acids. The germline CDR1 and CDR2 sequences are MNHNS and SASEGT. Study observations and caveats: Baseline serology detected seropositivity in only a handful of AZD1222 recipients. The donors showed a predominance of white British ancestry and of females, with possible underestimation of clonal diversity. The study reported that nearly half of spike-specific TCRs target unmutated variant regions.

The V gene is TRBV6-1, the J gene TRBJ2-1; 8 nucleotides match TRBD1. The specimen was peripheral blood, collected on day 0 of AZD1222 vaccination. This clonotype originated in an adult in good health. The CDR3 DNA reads TGTGCCAGCAGTGAACAGGGACAGGTTCGGAATGAGCAGTTCTTC. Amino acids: CASSEQGQVRNEQFF.